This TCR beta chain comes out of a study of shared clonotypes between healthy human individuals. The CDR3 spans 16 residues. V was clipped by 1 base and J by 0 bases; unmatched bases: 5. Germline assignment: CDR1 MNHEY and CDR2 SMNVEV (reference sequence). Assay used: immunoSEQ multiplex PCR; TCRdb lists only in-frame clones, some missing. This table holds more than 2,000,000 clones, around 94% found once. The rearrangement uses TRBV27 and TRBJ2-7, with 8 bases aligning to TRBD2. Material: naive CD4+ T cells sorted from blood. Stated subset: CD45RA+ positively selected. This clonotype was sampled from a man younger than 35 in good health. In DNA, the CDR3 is TGTGCCAGCAGTTTATTTCCCAGCGGGAGCTCCTACGAGCAGTACTTC. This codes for CASSLFPSGSSYEQYF.